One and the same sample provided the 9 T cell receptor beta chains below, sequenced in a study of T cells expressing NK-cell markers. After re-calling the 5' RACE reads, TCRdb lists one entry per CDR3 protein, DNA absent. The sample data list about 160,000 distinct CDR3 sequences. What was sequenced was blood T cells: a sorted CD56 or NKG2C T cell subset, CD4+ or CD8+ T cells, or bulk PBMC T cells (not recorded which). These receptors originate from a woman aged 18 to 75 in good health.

CDR3: CASSVNPDSNYGYTF. The V and J genes are TRBV9 and TRBJ1-2; lacking DNA, the TRBD1 call made by TCRdb goes unchecked. CDR1 and CDR2 (germline): SGDLS, YYNGEE. The CDR3 length is 15 residues.

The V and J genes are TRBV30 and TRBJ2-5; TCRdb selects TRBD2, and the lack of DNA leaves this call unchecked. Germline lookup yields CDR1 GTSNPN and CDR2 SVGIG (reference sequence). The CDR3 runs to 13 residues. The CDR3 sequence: CAWSPAGEETQYF.

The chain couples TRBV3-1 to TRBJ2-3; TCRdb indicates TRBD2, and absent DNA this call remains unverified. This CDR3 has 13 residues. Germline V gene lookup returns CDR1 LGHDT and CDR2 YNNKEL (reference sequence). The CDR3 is CASSDRTSDTQYF.

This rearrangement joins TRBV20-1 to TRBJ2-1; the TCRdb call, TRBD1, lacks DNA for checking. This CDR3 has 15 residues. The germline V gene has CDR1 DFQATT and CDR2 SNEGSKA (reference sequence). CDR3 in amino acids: CSARAEVRGYNEQFF.

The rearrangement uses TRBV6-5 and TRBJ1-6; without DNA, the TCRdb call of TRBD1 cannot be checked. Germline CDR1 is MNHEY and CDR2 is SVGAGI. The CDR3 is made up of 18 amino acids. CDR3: CASSYSSSPSRGDSPLHF.

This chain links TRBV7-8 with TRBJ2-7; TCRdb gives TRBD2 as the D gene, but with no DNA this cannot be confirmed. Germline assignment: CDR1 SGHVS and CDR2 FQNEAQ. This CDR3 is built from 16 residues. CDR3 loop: CASSLAHGPSSYEQYF. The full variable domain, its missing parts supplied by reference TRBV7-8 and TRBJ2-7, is GAGVSQSPRYKVAKRGQDVALRCDPISGHVSLFWYQQALGQGPEFLTYFQNEAQLDKSGLPSDRFFAERPEGSVSTLKIQRTQQEDSAVYLCASSLAHGPSSYEQYFGPGTRLTVT.

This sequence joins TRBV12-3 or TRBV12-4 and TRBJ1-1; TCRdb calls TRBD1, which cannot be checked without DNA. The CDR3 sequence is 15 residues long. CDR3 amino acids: CASRVTGRMNTEAFF.

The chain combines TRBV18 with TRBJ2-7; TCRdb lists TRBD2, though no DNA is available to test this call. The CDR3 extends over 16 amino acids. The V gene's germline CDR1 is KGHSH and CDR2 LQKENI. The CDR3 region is CASSSTGTSGVYEQYF. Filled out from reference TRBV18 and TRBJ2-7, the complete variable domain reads NAGVMQNPRHLVRRRGQEARLRCSPMKGHSHVYWYRQLPEEGLKFMVYLQKENIIDESGMPKERFSAEFPKEGPSILRIQQVVRGDSAAYFCASSSTGTSGVYEQYFGPGTRLTVT.

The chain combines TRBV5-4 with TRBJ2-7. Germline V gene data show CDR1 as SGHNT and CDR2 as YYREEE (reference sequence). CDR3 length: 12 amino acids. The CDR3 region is CASSWDNYEQYF. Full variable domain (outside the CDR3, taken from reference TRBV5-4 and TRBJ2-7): ETGVTQSPTHLIKTRGQQVTLRCSSQSGHNTVSWYQQALGQGPQFIFQYYREEENGRGNFPPRFSGLQFPNYSSELNVNALELDDSALYLCASSWDNYEQYFGPGTRLTVT.